Listed here are 30 T cell receptor beta chains from one sample, sequenced in a study of early T cells in non-severe SARS-CoV-2 infection. Each CDR3 protein gets one entry after TCRdb re-called the 5' RACE reads with MiXCR. The sample lists about 87,000 distinct CDR3 sequences, 11% to 15% occurring once. The specimen sequenced was whole blood. All receptors derive from an adult who was a healthcare worker with PCR-confirmed SARS-CoV-2 infection or an uninfected control (not recorded which).

This clonotype showed up just a few times. The V call is TRBV13, the J call TRBJ2-5; 7 positions agree with TRBD1. V dropped 4 bases and J dropped 3; count of bases not matched to a gene: 5. Per the germline V gene, CDR1 is PRHDT and CDR2 is FYEKMQ (reference sequence). This CDR3 has 14 residues. The CDR3 is CASSSDRQEETQYF. The CDR3 coding sequence is TGTGCCAGCAGCTCGGACAGGCAGGAAGAGACCCAGTACTTC.

The chain links TRBV2 to TRBJ2-5; no firm D call. V lost 8 bases and J lost 0, with 13 bases in between. This CDR3 spans 14 amino acids. CDR1 and CDR2 (germline): SNHLY, FYNNEI. CDR3 DNA sequence: TGTGCCAGCGCTTCAAGACAAGACCAAGAGACCCAGTACTTC. Translation gives CASASRQDQETQYF.

This clonotype was detected a few times. The chain links TRBV6-6 to TRBJ2-7; tentative D call: TRBD1 (6 bases). V lost 6 bases to trimming and J lost 2 bases, with 11 bases between them. Looked up from germline, CDR1 is MNHNY and CDR2 is SVGAGI (reference sequence). This CDR3 contains 13 residues. The DNA of the CDR3 is TGTGCCAGCAGCCTATCAGGGGCCTACGAGCAGTACTTC. It encodes CASSLSGAYEQYF.

As to this clonotype: The CDR3 does not end in the conserved phenylalanine or tryptophan, so this is likely a read error. The CDR3 protein is CSVHRGSSGEQYY. The CDR3, as DNA: TGCAGCGTCCACAGGGGGTCCTCCGGCGAGCAGTACTAC. This chain joins TRBV29-1 and TRBJ2-7, with TRBD1 identical over 8 bases. The CDR3 loop spans 13 amino acids. Looked up from germline, CDR1 is SQVTM and CDR2 is ANQGSEA. With 6 bases clipped from V and 6 bases from J, the junction kept 10 bases outside the gene matches.

The chain uses TRBV9 and TRBJ1-4, with a tentative D call TRBD1 (6 bases). CDR1 is SGDLS, CDR2 YYNGEE, per germline. V lost 3 bases to trimming and J lost 0 bases, with 9 bases between them. The CDR3 has 15 residues. For the CDR3, the DNA is TGTGCCAGCAGCGCCCGGACAGCAACTAATGAAAAACTGTTTTTT. This sequence encodes CASSARTATNEKLFF.

This sequence joins TRBV2 and TRBJ2-3; 8 positions match TRBD1. There are 16 residues in the CDR3. V was pared by 6 bases and J by 1 base, with 9 bases of the junction left unmatched. Germline CDR1 SNHLY, CDR2 FYNNEI. Here the CDR3 reads CASRPRTGSGTDTQYF. In DNA form, the CDR3 reads TGTGCCAGCAGGCCACGGACAGGGAGCGGCACAGATACGCAGTATTTT.

This clonotype was counted a few times. The CDR3 sequence is CASSLGQPGGMSYNEQFF. For the CDR3, the DNA is TGTGCCAGCAGCTTAGGGCAACCCGGGGGTATGTCCTACAATGAGCAGTTCTTC. This rearrangement joins TRBV7-9 to TRBJ2-1; possible D gene TRBD2, 6 bases. V lost 1 base and J lost 1, with 17 bases in between. Germline V gene data show CDR1 as SEHNR and CDR2 as FQNEAQ (reference sequence). CDR3 length equals 18 residues.

V and J are TRBV29-1 and TRBJ1-2; a weak D match, TRBD1 (5 bases). V lost 1 base to trimming and J lost 7 bases, with 16 bases between them. There are 14 residues in the CDR3. Germline CDR1 is SQVTM and CDR2 is ANQGSEA. The CDR3 is CSVEGETTRVGYTF. CDR3 DNA sequence: TGCAGCGTTGAAGGAGAAACTACCAGGGTTGGCTACACCTTC.

The sample holds one count of this clonotype. The chain has TRBV27 and TRBJ1-2; D is unclear. This CDR3 is built from 15 residues. The V end was cut by 3 bases, the J end by 2 bases, with 13 bases between. Germline CDR1 reads MNHEY; CDR2 reads SMNVEV (reference sequence). CDR3 protein: CASSFQFNNNYGYTF. The CDR3 nucleotides read TGTGCCAGCAGTTTTCAGTTTAACAACAACTATGGCTACACCTTC.

This clonotype was picked up many times. The gene calls are TRBV11-2 and TRBJ1-1, with D possibly matching TRBD1 (6 bases). This CDR3 is 14 amino acids long. Trimming cost V 1 base and J 5 bases, with 11 bases left between them. Germline-derived CDR1 and CDR2 are SGHAT and FQNNGV. CDR3 amino acids: CASSLVRGQTEAFF. The DNA of the CDR3 is TGTGCCAGCAGCTTAGTGCGGGGGCAGACTGAAGCTTTCTTT.

V and J are TRBV7-3 and TRBJ2-2; D uncertain. Germline CDR1 reads SGHTA; CDR2 reads FQGTGA. The CDR3 runs to 14 residues. The V end lost 4 bases, the J end lost 4 bases, and 10 bases lay between the germline ends. The CDR3 sequence is CASSSGPSTGELFF. The CDR3 nucleotides are TGTGCCAGCAGCTCCGGACCCTCCACCGGGGAGCTGTTTTTT.

The chain links TRBV29-1 to TRBJ1-4, with unresolved D. Trimming shortened V by 1 base and J by 0 bases, and 9 bases separated the two germline ends. The CDR3 extends over 15 amino acids. Germline values: CDR1 SQVTM, CDR2 ANQGSEA. The CDR3 nucleotides read TGCAGCGTTGAAGTTCCTTATGCAACTAATGAAAAACTGTTTTTT. Translating it yields CSVEVPYATNEKLFF.

Notes on this clonotype: A much larger clonotype is one base distant, so this may be a read error. The V and J genes are TRBV7-2 and TRBJ2-3; 12 bases align to TRBD2. From germline, CDR1 is SGHTA and CDR2 FQGNSA. Trimming removed 0 bases from V and 4 bases from J; junction bases left unmatched: 11. This CDR3 is 19 amino acids long. The CDR3 nucleotides read TGTGCCAGCAGCTTAGCGCGGTCTAGCGGGGGGGCGGTCTCAGATACGCAGTATTTT. Protein sequence: CASSLARSSGGAVSDTQYF.

This clonotype was picked up a small number of times. The CDR3: CSARNADGAYEQYF. In DNA form, the CDR3 reads TGCAGTGCTAGAAACGCCGACGGTGCCTACGAGCAGTACTTC. The chain couples TRBV20-1 to TRBJ2-7; no firm D call. Trimming removed 2 bases from V and 2 bases from J, with 13 bases in between. The CDR3 extends over 14 amino acids. Germline-derived CDR1 and CDR2 are DFQATT and SNEGSKA (reference sequence).

This clonotype was counted at least ten times. V and J are TRBV4-2 and TRBJ1-3, with D hard to call. Trimming removed 4 bases from V and 2 bases from J, with 9 bases in between. The CDR3 covers 14 residues. Germline V CDR1 and CDR2: LGHNA, YNFKEQ. The CDR3 sequence: CASSPETPGNTIYF. In DNA form, the CDR3 reads TGTGCCAGCAGCCCCGAAACTCCTGGAAACACCATATATTTT.

The chain combines TRBV7-2 with TRBJ2-7, with a possible D match to TRBD1 (6 bases). The V and J ends lost 1 base and 2 bases respectively, with 9 bases between them. CDR3 length: 14 amino acids. Germline assignment: CDR1 SGHTA and CDR2 FQGNSA. The CDR3 is CASSLDRATYEQYF. In DNA, the CDR3 is TGTGCCAGCAGCTTAGACAGGGCAACCTACGAGCAGTACTTC. Full variable domain (rest looked up from reference TRBV7-2 and TRBJ2-7): GAGVSQSPSNKVTEKGKDVELRCDPISGHTALYWYRQSLGQGLEFLIYFQGNSAPDKSGLPSDRFSAERTGGSVSTLTIQRTQQEDSAVYLCASSLDRATYEQYFGPGTRLTVT.

The gene calls are TRBV5-1 and TRBJ2-6, with a weak D call TRBD1 (5 bases). V gave up 0 bases and J gave up 0 bases, with 13 bases separating them. Germline-derived CDR1 and CDR2 are SGHRS and YFSETQ. The CDR3 covers 18 residues. This chain's CDR3 is CASSLDRTARSGANVLTF. The CDR3 DNA sequence: TGCGCCAGCAGCTTGGACAGGACGGCCCGCTCTGGGGCCAACGTCCTGACTTTC. The entire variable domain, with the rest obtained from reference TRBV5-1 and TRBJ2-6, is as follows: KAGVTQTPRYLIKTRGQQVTLSCSPISGHRSVSWYQQTPGQGLQFLFEYFSETQRNKGNFPGRFSGRQFSNSRSEMNVSTLELGDSALYLCASSLDRTARSGANVLTFGAGSRLTVL.

This clonotype was detected ten times or more. V usage is TRBV2 and J usage is TRBJ2-7, with unresolved D. Germline V CDR1 and CDR2: SNHLY, FYNNEI. This CDR3 has 10 residues. Trimming cost V 10 bases and J 2 bases, with 6 bases left between them. CDR3 protein: CATQAYEQYF. In DNA, the CDR3 is TGTGCCACCCAGGCCTACGAGCAGTACTTC.

This clonotype was picked up a small number of times. The gene calls are TRBV11-2 and TRBJ1-6; TRBD1 might be the D (6 bases). Between the trimmed V and J ends, which lost 5 bases and 1 base, there was a span of 12 bases. CDR3 size: 16 residues. Looked up from germline, CDR1 is SGHAT and CDR2 is FQNNGV. The CDR3 nucleotides read TGTGCCAGCAGCAGTGGGGGGGCGTCCTATAATTCACCCCTCCACTTT. Its translation is CASSSGGASYNSPLHF.

The chain has TRBV29-1 and TRBJ1-2, with TRBD1 identical over 8 bases. The germline CDR1 and CDR2 sequences are SQVTM and ANQGSEA. This CDR3 has 14 residues. The junction had 7 bases not matched to a gene; V was cut back by 3 bases and J by 4 bases. Here the CDR3 DNA reads TGCAGCGTTGATACGGCAGGGGGCACCTATGGCTACACCTTC. It codes for CSVDTAGGTYGYTF.

This clonotype was counted many times. The CDR3 coding sequence is TGTGCCAGCAGCTCACGACACGGTGGGACCTACAATGAGCAGTTCTTC. Its translation: CASSSRHGGTYNEQFF. This chain connects TRBV9 to TRBJ2-1, with no clear D. The germline V gene has CDR1 SGDLS and CDR2 YYNGEE. This CDR3 has 16 residues. The V gene lost 4 bases and the J gene lost 2 bases, with 16 bases spanning the gap.

This clonotype has a count of ten or more. The rearrangement joins TRBV7-3 to TRBJ2-3, with 12 bases fitting TRBD2. CDR1 is SGHTA, CDR2 FQGTGA, per germline. The CDR3 sequence is 16 residues long. With 5 bases clipped from V and 3 bases from J, the junction kept 6 bases outside the gene matches. The CDR3: CASSVLAGGPTDTQYF. For the CDR3, the DNA is TGTGCCAGCAGCGTGCTAGCGGGGGGGCCGACAGATACGCAGTATTTT.

The chain is built from TRBV28 and TRBJ2-7; weak D call: TRBD1 (6 bases). Germline loops: CDR1 MDHEN, CDR2 SYDVKM. Between the trimmed V and J ends, which lost 5 bases and 0 bases, there was a span of 17 bases. The CDR3 runs 16 residues. CDR3 DNA sequence: TGTGCCAGCAGTGCCCGGACAGCCTTGAGCTCCTACGAGCAGTACTTC. Its protein is CASSARTALSSYEQYF.

The rearrangement links TRBV6-2 or TRBV6-3 to TRBJ2-2, with 7 nucleotides matching TRBD2. Germline CDR1 is MNHEY and CDR2 is SVGEGT. V trimming: 0 bases; J trimming: 4 bases; junction bases outside the gene matches: 2. The CDR3 consists of 15 residues. The CDR3 nucleotides read TGTGCCAGCAGTTACTCCAGGGAGGGCACCGGGGAGCTGTTTTTT. It translates to CASSYSREGTGELFF.

This chain connects TRBV10-2 to TRBJ2-2, with D possibly called TRBD1 or TRBD2 (5 bases each). CDR3 length equals 15 residues. V was clipped by 6 bases and J by 3 bases, with 14 bases between them. The V gene's germline CDR1 is WSHSY and CDR2 SAAADI. The CDR3 loop is CASRRGERYTGELFF. In DNA form, the CDR3 reads TGCGCCAGCAGGAGGGGTGAGCGGTACACCGGGGAGCTGTTTTTT.

This clonotype was seen more than once but under ten times. The rearrangement uses TRBV18 and TRBJ2-1; D unclear. The germline V gene has CDR1 KGHSH and CDR2 LQKENI. This CDR3 has 14 residues. V gave up 2 bases and J gave up 5 bases, with 10 bases separating them. This chain's CDR3 is CASSPSSVDNEQFF. CDR3 in DNA: TGTGCCAGCTCACCATCATCGGTTGACAATGAGCAGTTCTTC.

The rearrangement links TRBV5-1 to TRBJ1-1; weak D call: TRBD1 (6 bases). V was shortened by 1 base and J by 5 bases, with 12 bases between the two germline ends. The CDR3 spans 14 residues. Germline CDR1 is SGHRS and CDR2 is YFSETQ. The CDR3 DNA reads TGCGCCAGCAGCTTGCAGGGGATGGGGACTGAAGCTTTCTTT. Translated, it gives CASSLQGMGTEAFF. Together with reference TRBV5-1 and TRBJ1-1, the CDR3 gives the full variable domain: KAGVTQTPRYLIKTRGQQVTLSCSPISGHRSVSWYQQTPGQGLQFLFEYFSETQRNKGNFPGRFSGRQFSNSRSEMNVSTLELGDSALYLCASSLQGMGTEAFFGQGTRLTVV.

CDR3 sequence (DNA): TGTGCCAGCAGTGAGAGGGTAGGGGAAGAGACCCAGTACTTC. Amino acid sequence: CASSERVGEETQYF. The rearrangement links TRBV2 to TRBJ2-5, with D perhaps TRBD1 or TRBD2 (5 bases each). V was trimmed by 3 bases and J by 3 bases, leaving 11 bases between them. CDR1 SNHLY and CDR2 FYNNEI come from the germline V gene. This CDR3 region has 14 residues.

This clonotype was counted at least ten times. This rearrangement joins TRBV28 to TRBJ2-7, with D perhaps matching TRBD1 (6 bases). CDR3 length: 13 residues. The germline gives CDR1 MDHEN, CDR2 SYDVKM. V was trimmed by 3 bases and J by 4 bases, leaving 10 bases between them. The CDR3 region has the DNA TGTGCCAGCAGTTTGGGCAGGGGTTACGAGCAGTACTTC. This translates into CASSLGRGYEQYF.

The V gene is TRBV10-2, the J gene TRBJ2-5; D might be TRBD2 (5 bases). V was trimmed by 9 bases and J by 5 bases, leaving 13 bases between them. Germline CDR1 reads WSHSY; CDR2 reads SAAADI. The CDR3 sequence is 12 residues long. The CDR3 DNA sequence: TGCGCCAGTCGGACTGATTGGGAGACCCAGTACTTC. It encodes CASRTDWETQYF.